The next 30 T cell receptor beta chains were all read from a single sample in a study of metastatic and nonmetastatic thyroid tumors. Not a single patient had been given any form of treatment at any point before undergoing thyroid surgery. TCRdb reassembled clones from the PCR reads with MiXCR. The table includes roughly 25,000 clones, roughly a quarter detected once. Sequenced sample: blood. The receptors here all came from a male donor with papillary thyroid cancer or a benign thyroid nodule (not recorded which). Some clones in this sample may be carry-over from other donors' samples.

The CDR3 DNA reads as TGTGCCAGCAGACGGGGCGGGGAGTGGGAAAAACTGTTTTTT. Encoded protein: CASRRGGEWEKLFF. The chain has TRBV28 and TRBJ1-4, with a weak D call TRBD1 (5 bases). Germline CDR1 and CDR2: MDHEN and SYDVKM. Trimming pared 6 bases from V and 8 bases from J, leaving 16 bases between. The CDR3 has 14 residues.

This clone occurred many times. A much bigger clone sits one base away, suggesting this may be a read error. This is likely a read error, given that the CDR3 carries no conserved phenylalanine or tryptophan at its end. This chain connects TRBV20-1 to TRBJ2-7, with no clear D. Germline V gene lookup returns CDR1 DFQATT and CDR2 SNEGSKA (reference sequence). CDR3 length equals 12 residues. V shed 3 bases and J shed 4 bases, with 10 bases lying between them. CDR3: CSARPLAYEQYL. The DNA of the CDR3 is TGCAGTGCTAGGCCCCTGGCATACGAGCAGTACCTC.

This clone was observed a handful of times. The rearrangement joins TRBV6-2 or TRBV6-3 to TRBJ2-7; the D is unclear. This CDR3 contains 15 residues. Trimming removed 1 base at V and 1 base at J, with 11 bases between. The germline V gene has CDR1 MNHEY and CDR2 SVGEGT. The CDR3 bases are TGTGCCAGCAGTTACTTGGTCGGTAGTTCCTACGAGCAGTACTTC. This gives the protein CASSYLVGSSYEQYF.

This chain uses TRBV11-2 with TRBJ2-2; a weak D match, TRBD2 (5 bases). Germline CDR1 is SGHAT and CDR2 is FQNNGV. The CDR3 has 15 amino acids. Trimming removed 3 bases at V and 0 bases at J, with 8 bases between. This CDR3 is CASSFGLSNTGELFF. The CDR3 coding sequence is TGTGCCAGCAGCTTCGGACTCTCGAACACCGGGGAGCTGTTTTTT.

This clone ranks as medium-sized. J is TRBJ1-6 and V is TRBV27; D is ambiguous. Germline values: CDR1 MNHEY, CDR2 SMNVEV (reference sequence). Trimming pared 5 bases from V and 7 bases from J, leaving 21 bases between. This CDR3 region has 17 residues. The CDR3, as DNA: TGTGCCAGCAGTCTAATCCTTACCGACATGGGGAATTCACCCCTCCACTTT. It translates to CASSLILTDMGNSPLHF.

This clone occurred many times. V usage is TRBV6-1 and J usage is TRBJ2-1; 13 positions match TRBD2. The trim removed 7 bases at V and 7 bases at J, leaving 7 bases unmatched. The CDR3 runs 15 residues. The V gene's germline CDR1 is MNHNS and CDR2 SASEGT. The CDR3 DNA sequence: TGTGCCAGCACCGCCCCGGGACTAGCGGGGAATGAGCAGTTCTTC. Protein: CASTAPGLAGNEQFF.

This clone qualifies as medium-sized. V and J are TRBV6-1 and TRBJ2-7, with 8 bases aligning to TRBD2. CDR3 size: 16 residues. The V and J ends lost 6 bases and 5 bases, in that order; junction bases with no gene match: 15. Per germline, CDR1 MNHNS and CDR2 SASEGT. This CDR3 reads CASSRSMIAGNNEQYF. CDR3 in DNA: TGTGCCAGCAGCCGCTCGATGATAGCGGGAAACAACGAGCAGTACTTC.

In the case of this clone: Just one base apart from a much larger clone, this may be a read error. The chain has TRBV11-2 and TRBJ2-3; D remains ambiguous. The CDR3 spans 14 residues. Germline lookup yields CDR1 SGHAT and CDR2 FQNNGV. V lost 4 bases and J lost 2, with 10 bases in between. The CDR3 loop is CASSSAVTTDTQYF. The CDR3 DNA follows: TGTGCCAGCAGCTCCGCCGTGACCACAGATACGCAGTATTTT. The full variable domain, its missing parts supplied by reference TRBV11-2 and TRBJ2-3, is EAGVAQSPRYKIIEKRQSVAFWCNPISGHATLYWYQQILGQGPKLLIQFQNNGVVDDSQLPKDRFSAERLKGVDSTLKIQPAKLEDSAVYLCASSSAVTTDTQYFGPGTRLTVL.

For this clone: A read error may produce the germline difference seen at one junction end. The chain recombines TRBV28 with TRBJ2-7; TRBD2 aligns across 8 bases. The germline CDR1 and CDR2 sequences are MDHEN and SYDVKM. CDR3 length: 12 amino acids. The DNA of the CDR3 is TGTGCCAGCTTCAGCGGGGGTTACGAGCATTACTTC. This sequence encodes CASFSGGYEHYF. The whole variable domain, remainder taken from reference TRBV28 and TRBJ2-7, is DVKVTQSSRYLVKRTGEKVFLECVQDMDHENMFWYRQDPGLGLRLIYFSYDVKMKEKGDIPEGYSVSREKKERFSLILESASTNQTSMYLCASFSGGYEHYFGPGTRLTVT.

Points on this clone: One end of the junction is discordant with germline, which a read error may explain. The gene calls are TRBV19 and TRBJ2-6; the D gene could be TRBD1 or TRBD2 (6 bases each). The CDR3 is made up of 14 amino acids. Germline loops: CDR1 LNHDA, CDR2 SQIVND (reference sequence). CDR3 protein: CASNRLGGSNVLTF. Here the CDR3 DNA reads TGTGCCAGTAATCGTCTAGGGGGGTCCAACGTCCTTACTTTC.

This clone was counted a few times. V and J are TRBV30 and TRBJ1-2; tentatively, D is TRBD1 (5 bases). CDR1 is GTSNPN, CDR2 SVGIG, per germline (reference sequence). The length of the CDR3 is 12 residues. The V and J ends lost 4 bases and 5 bases respectively, with 11 bases between them. The DNA of the CDR3 is TGTGCCTGGAACCAGAGGGGATATGGCTACACCTTC. Amino acids: CAWNQRGYGYTF.

Concerning this clone: The conserved closing phenylalanine or tryptophan is absent in this CDR3, likely reflecting a read error. The DNA is omitted, as the CDR3 cannot be located on it reliably, and the CDR3 follows TCRdb's listing. V gene TRBV27 combines with J gene TRBJ2-7; TRBD2 is the table's D call, not checked against the DNA. CDR1 and CDR2 (germline): MNHEY, SMNVEV (reference sequence). The CDR3 is made up of 12 amino acids, end residues included. CDR3: CASSPRAGVQSC.

This clone was observed many times. Different DNA sequences within this sample yield the same CDR3. This chain uses TRBV9 with TRBJ2-5; D gene uncertain. The CDR3 contains 13 residues. Trimming shortened V by 0 bases and J by 5 bases, and 8 bases separated the two germline ends. Germline assignment: CDR1 SGDLS and CDR2 YYNGEE. In DNA, the CDR3 is TGTGCCAGCAGCGTAGGGCTGCTGGAGACCCAGTACTTC. Protein product: CASSVGLLETQYF.

This clone was detected a few times. The chain employs TRBV6-5 and TRBJ2-7; TRBD1 agrees at 10 bases. CDR3 length: 15 residues. Unmatched junction bases numbered 4, after V lost 2 bases and J lost 3 bases. The germline V gene encodes CDR1 MNHEY and CDR2 SVGAGI. CDR3 amino acids: CASSYQGQGIYEQYF. In DNA form, the CDR3 reads TGTGCCAGCAGTTACCAGGGACAGGGGATCTACGAGCAGTACTTC.

This rearrangement joins TRBV6-1 to TRBJ2-7, with 10 bases matching TRBD1. In germline, CDR1 is MNHNS, CDR2 SASEGT. The CDR3 spans 14 residues. After removal of 5 bases from V and 2 bases from J, the junction contained 3 bases not matched to a gene. The DNA of the CDR3 is TGTGCCAGCAGTAGGGACAGGGGCGCCTACGAGCAGTACTTC. This translates into CASSRDRGAYEQYF.

In regard to this clone: This sequence may be a read error, since a much larger clone differs from it by one base. The CDR3 protein is CASSFRINYGYTF. Here the CDR3 DNA reads TGTGCCAGCAGCTTCCGGATTAACTATGGCTACACCTTC. This chain links TRBV5-4 with TRBJ1-2, with D unclear. The CDR3 has 13 amino acids. The V end was cut by 2 bases, the J end by 1 base, with 6 bases between. Germline V lookup: CDR1 SGHNT, CDR2 YYREEE (reference sequence).

This clone was recorded many times. The V call is TRBV28, the J call TRBJ1-2; TRBD1 aligns across 10 bases. In germline, CDR1 is MDHEN, CDR2 SYDVKM. Losses at the gene ends were 5 bases for V and 3 bases for J; bases not matched to a gene: 6. CDR3 length: 15 residues. CDR3 DNA sequence: TGTGCCAGCAGTACGGGGACAGGGGCCTACTATGGCTACACCTTC. Translating gives CASSTGTGAYYGYTF.

A few counts support this clone. This rearrangement joins TRBV6-2 or TRBV6-3 to TRBJ2-3, with TRBD2 matching 9 bases. CDR3 length equals 16 residues. Per germline, CDR1 MNHEY and CDR2 SVGEGT. Losses at the gene ends were 0 bases for V and 2 bases for J; bases not matched to a gene: 3. CDR3 in DNA: TGTGCCAGCAGTTACTCCGCGGGAGGGCCCACAGATACGCAGTATTTT. Amino acids: CASSYSAGGPTDTQYF.

The chain joins TRBV4-1 to TRBJ2-7, with 7 bases identical to TRBD2. Looked up from germline, CDR1 is MGHRA and CDR2 is YSYEKL. There are 14 residues in the CDR3. V lost 5 bases and J lost 9; bases outside the gene matches: 13. CDR3 amino acids: CASSNRDGDYLQYF. In DNA form, the CDR3 reads TGCGCCAGCAGCAATCGGGACGGGGACTACTTGCAGTACTTC.

This clone showed up just a few times. The chain combines TRBV6-5 with TRBJ2-6; D assignment may be TRBD1 or TRBD2 (5 bases each). Germline V gene sequence: CDR1 MNHEY, CDR2 SVGAGI. The V gene lost 1 base and the J gene lost 0 bases, with 7 bases spanning the gap. The CDR3 length is 16 residues. The chain's CDR3 is CASSYYGGSGANVLTF. The CDR3 DNA follows: TGTGCCAGCAGTTACTATGGGGGCTCTGGGGCCAACGTCCTGACTTTC.

V is TRBV15 and J is TRBJ2-7, with D unclear. The CDR3 sequence is 15 residues long. Germline V lookup: CDR1 LNHNV, CDR2 YYDKDF (reference sequence). Trimming removed 4 bases at V and 2 bases at J, with 15 bases between. The CDR3 spells CATSTLAGRTYEQYF. CDR3 coding DNA: TGTGCCACCAGCACCTTAGCCGGACGAACCTACGAGCAGTACTTC.

A few counts support this clone. One junction end does not reproduce the germline sequence, and a read error may be involved. The chain combines TRBV5-4 with TRBJ1-2, with 7 bases matching TRBD1. Looked up from germline, CDR1 is SGHNT and CDR2 is YYREEE (reference sequence). This CDR3 has 13 amino acids. The CDR3 loop reads CARKNKGAAGSTF. CDR3 nucleotide sequence: TGTGCCCGCAAGAATAAGGGGGCGGCGGGCTCCACCTTC. Complete variable domain (other parts from reference TRBV5-4 and TRBJ1-2): ETGVTQSPTHLIKTRGQQVTLRCSSQSGHNTVSWYQQALGQGPQFIFQYYREEENGRGNFPPRFSGLQFPNYSSELNVNALELDDSALYLCARKNKGAAGSTFGSGTRLTVV.

The table lists this clone with many counts. The chain links TRBV6-4 to TRBJ2-3; TRBD2 matches 10 bases. Germline values: CDR1 MRHNA, CDR2 SNTAGT. The V segment lost 3 bases and the J segment 2 bases; nucleotides outside the gene matches: 2. The CDR3 length is 15 residues. The CDR3 loop is CASSETSGVTDTQYF. Written as DNA, the CDR3 is TGTGCCAGCAGTGAAACTAGCGGGGTCACAGATACGCAGTATTTT.

The sample holds many counts of this clone. The chain recombines TRBV30 with TRBJ2-6; no clear D. Germline loops: CDR1 GTSNPN, CDR2 SVGIG (reference sequence). The CDR3 length is 14 residues. The V and J ends lost 5 bases and 4 bases respectively, with 12 bases between them. CDR3 nucleotide sequence: TGTGCCTGGGCCACGGGTGCCGGGGCCAACGTCCTGACTTTC. Translating it yields CAWATGAGANVLTF. The whole variable domain, remainder taken from reference TRBV30 and TRBJ2-6, is SQTIHQWPATLVQPVGSPLSLECTVEGTSNPNLYWYRQAAGRGLQLLFYSVGIGQISSEVPQNLSASRPQDRQFILSSKKLLLSDSGFYLCAWATGAGANVLTFGAGSRLTVL.

This clone occurred a few times. The rearrangement links TRBV6-1 to TRBJ1-6; no clear D gene. From germline, CDR1 is MNHNS and CDR2 SASEGT. The CDR3 covers 13 residues. V was clipped by 7 bases and J by 11 bases, with 15 bases between them. The CDR3 sequence is CASIRTGGTPLHF. CDR3 in DNA: TGTGCCAGCATCCGAACGGGTGGAACACCCCTCCACTTT.

This clone was recorded at least ten times. This chain joins TRBV5-6 and TRBJ2-5; 9 bases agree with TRBD1. CDR1 SGHDT and CDR2 YYEEEE come from the germline V gene. V lost 1 base, J lost 5 bases, and 9 bases stayed unmatched. This CDR3 region has 16 residues. CDR3 coding DNA: TGTGCCAGCAGCTTGTTGCTGACAGGGGGTAGGGAGACCCAGTACTTC. Translation gives CASSLLLTGGRETQYF.

The genes are TRBV3-1 and TRBJ2-1, with D maybe TRBD2 (6 bases). Trimming took 3 bases from V and 7 from J, leaving 22 bases between them. Germline CDR1 and CDR2: LGHDT and YNNKEL (reference sequence). CDR3 length equals 17 residues. CDR3 sequence: CASSQRLTSLTSNEQFF. CDR3 DNA: TGTGCCAGCAGCCAGCGACTGACTAGTCTCACCTCGAATGAGCAGTTCTTC.

This clone was picked up many times. The V call is TRBV13, the J call TRBJ2-2; 7 bases are shared with TRBD2. V was clipped by 5 bases and J by 1 base; unmatched bases: 7. Germline CDR1 is PRHDT and CDR2 is FYEKMQ (reference sequence). CDR3 length: 16 residues. The CDR3 is CASSQRLALNTGELFF. Here the CDR3 DNA reads TGTGCCAGCAGCCAACGACTAGCCCTGAACACCGGGGAGCTGTTTTTT.

This sequence joins TRBV5-6 and TRBJ1-6, with D unclear. The germline V and J ends were trimmed by 1 base and 7 bases, with 9 bases remaining between them. The CDR3 contains 14 residues. CDR1 is SGHDT, CDR2 YYEEEE, per germline. CDR3 sequence reads: CASSLREENSPLHF. In nucleotides, the CDR3 is TGTGCCAGCAGCTTGAGAGAGGAGAATTCACCCCTCCACTTT. The whole variable domain, filled in from reference TRBV5-6 and TRBJ1-6, reads DAGVTQSPTHLIKTRGQQVTLRCSPKSGHDTVSWYQQALGQGPQFIFQYYEEEERQRGNFPDRFSGHQFPNYSSELNVNALLLGDSALYLCASSLREENSPLHFGNGTRLTVT.

This clone was observed a single time. A much more abundant neighbour one base away suggests this may be a read error. The CDR3 nucleotides are TGCAGTGCTATCGGCAGCCCTCACACTGAAGCTTTCTTT. Translated, it gives CSAIGSPHTEAFF. The chain has TRBV20-1 and TRBJ1-1, with D uncertain. The germline V gene encodes CDR1 DFQATT and CDR2 SNEGSKA (reference sequence). Between the trimmed V and J ends, which lost 4 bases and 3 bases, there was a span of 12 bases. The CDR3 loop spans 13 amino acids.